Presented here are 30 T cell receptor beta chains from one specimen sequenced in a study of response to subunit inactivated influenza vaccine. TCRdb re-called the RT-PCR reads with MiXCR, one entry per CDR3 protein. The sample records more than 550,000 distinct CDR3 sequences, roughly 10% being singletons. In addition, the sample was reused for a study of T cells expressing NK-cell markers. That work states: For TCR beta, cDNA was produced by 5'RACE template switching with UMIs.

This specimen consisted of PBMCs from blood, obtained on the day of vaccination. The source is a man between 50 and 59 years old who received an inactivated influenza vaccine.

The V gene is TRBV20-1, the J gene TRBJ1-5; D is perhaps TRBD1 (5 bases). Germline V gives CDR1 DFQATT, CDR2 SNEGSKA (reference sequence). The CDR3 consists of 14 residues. The V end lost 5 bases, the J end lost 7 bases, and 18 bases lay between the germline ends. The CDR3 loop is CSAHALQGDQPQHF. CDR3 bases: TGCAGTGCTCACGCCCTGCAGGGCGACCAGCCCCAGCATTTT.

The genes are TRBV3-1 and TRBJ2-5; D uncertain. Deletions cut 0 bases from V and 5 bases from J, with 10 bases between. There are 14 residues in the CDR3. Germline values: CDR1 LGHDT, CDR2 YNNKEL (reference sequence). CDR3 in amino acids: CASSQDSEEETQYF. The CDR3, as DNA: TGTGCCAGCAGCCAAGATTCGGAAGAGGAGACCCAGTACTTC.

This clonotype occurred many times. The rearrangement uses TRBV6-2 or TRBV6-3 and TRBJ2-2; TRBD2 aligns across 9 bases. Germline CDR1 and CDR2: MNHEY and SVGEGT. Germline trimming cut 4 bases from V and 5 bases from J; bases unmatched to any gene: 5. The CDR3 has 15 amino acids. The CDR3 nucleotides are TGTGCCAGCAGTTTCCTAGCGGGGAGGACCGGGGAGCTGTTTTTT. Amino acid sequence: CASSFLAGRTGELFF.

This clonotype was seen a few times. This chain connects TRBV29-1 to TRBJ1-1; D not certain. The CDR3 is made up of 14 amino acids. V was pared by 2 bases and J by 3 bases, with 13 bases between. Per the germline V gene, CDR1 is SQVTM and CDR2 is ANQGSEA. CDR3 protein: CSVETGPWDTEAFF. The DNA for the CDR3 is TGCAGCGTTGAAACTGGACCATGGGACACTGAAGCTTTCTTT. Looking up the rest from reference TRBV29-1 and TRBJ1-1 gives the full variable domain: SAVISQKPSRDICQRGTSLTIQCQVDSQVTMMFWYRQQPGQSLTLIATANQGSEATYESGFVIDKFPISRPNLTFSTLTVSNMSPEDSSIYLCSVETGPWDTEAFFGQGTRLTVV.

This chain uses TRBV12-3 or TRBV12-4 with TRBJ1-2; D remains ambiguous. Trimming removed 3 bases at V and 4 bases at J, with 21 bases between. This CDR3 contains 17 residues. The CDR3 DNA reads TGTGCCAGCAGTTTCTCCGACCTCGCACGTAGTCTCTATGGCTACACCTTC. Protein product: CASSFSDLARSLYGYTF.

The rearrangement links TRBV15 to TRBJ2-1, with 12 bases aligning to TRBD2. The CDR3 runs to 14 residues. The V gene's germline CDR1 is LNHNV and CDR2 YYDKDF (reference sequence). Trimming removed 7 bases from V and 8 bases from J; junction bases left unmatched: 6. As DNA, the CDR3 is TGTGCCACCACCCAAACTAGCGGGAGGTATGAGCAGTTCTTC. Amino acids: CATTQTSGRYEQFF.

This clonotype has ten or more counts. This sequence joins TRBV7-8 and TRBJ2-7, with D maybe TRBD1 (5 bases). This CDR3 comprises 13 residues. V was cut by 0 bases and J by 3 bases, with 6 bases left in between. The germline CDR1 and CDR2 sequences are SGHVS and FQNEAQ. Here the CDR3 reads CASSLARGYEQYF. CDR3 sequence (DNA): TGTGCCAGCAGCTTAGCTAGGGGCTACGAGCAGTACTTC.

This clonotype was picked up a small number of times. The V and J genes are TRBV3-1 and TRBJ1-1; perhaps TRBD1 as D (6 bases). The V gene's germline CDR1 is LGHDT and CDR2 YNNKEL (reference sequence). V was clipped by 1 base and J by 3 bases, with 12 bases between them. This CDR3 spans 15 amino acids. The CDR3 DNA reads TGTGCCAGCAGCCAAGGGACAGCATATCACACTGAAGCTTTCTTT. Translation gives CASSQGTAYHTEAFF.

In its sample, this clonotype was seen many times. The rearrangement joins TRBV12-3 or TRBV12-4 to TRBJ2-2; no reliable D call. Trimming left V 3 bases short and J 3 bases short, with 5 bases between. The CDR3 extends over 13 amino acids. The CDR3 coding sequence is TGTGCCAGCAGTTTCTCGCACACCGGGGAGCTGTTTTTT. This codes for CASSFSHTGELFF.

The CDR3 sequence is CASSWGTGRADTQYF. The CDR3 coding sequence is TGCGCCAGCAGCTGGGGAACAGGGCGGGCAGATACGCAGTATTTT. The rearrangement links TRBV5-1 to TRBJ2-3; D may be TRBD1 (6 bases). Germline-derived CDR1 and CDR2 are SGHRS and YFSETQ. Trimming removed 3 bases from V and 4 bases from J, with 15 bases in between. The CDR3 spans 15 residues. Full variable domain (remainder filled in from reference TRBV5-1 and TRBJ2-3): KAGVTQTPRYLIKTRGQQVTLSCSPISGHRSVSWYQQTPGQGLQFLFEYFSETQRNKGNFPGRFSGRQFSNSRSEMNVSTLELGDSALYLCASSWGTGRADTQYFGPGTRLTVL.

The gene calls are TRBV10-1 and TRBJ2-5; no reliable D call. The V gene lost 2 bases and the J gene lost 4 bases, with 8 bases spanning the gap. The CDR3 sequence is 13 residues long. CDR1 is WNHNN, CDR2 SYGVQD, per germline (reference sequence). The CDR3 coding sequence is TGCGCCAGCAGTGAGAACTACGCAGAGACCCAGTACTTC. This sequence encodes CASSENYAETQYF.

The genes are TRBV15 and TRBJ2-2; 8 bases are shared with TRBD2. The CDR3 is 17 residues long. Germline V gene sequence: CDR1 LNHNV, CDR2 YYDKDF (reference sequence). Trimming took 5 bases from V and 7 from J; bases not matched to a gene: 15. CDR3 protein: CATSLGVGGGKGGELFF. The CDR3 DNA follows: TGTGCCACCAGCCTAGGAGTTGGCGGGGGGAAAGGCGGGGAGCTGTTTTTT. Based on the CDR3 plus reference TRBV15 and TRBJ2-2, the full variable domain is DAMVIQNPRYQVTQFGKPVTLSCSQTLNHNVMYWYQQKSSQAPKLLFHYYDKDFNNEADTPDNFQSRRPNTSFCFLDIRSPGLGDTAMYLCATSLGVGGGKGGELFFGEGSRLTVL.

This clonotype appeared a few times. The chain carries TRBV18 and TRBJ2-1; D gene uncertain. V lost 1 base and J lost 0, with 10 bases in between. Germline lookup yields CDR1 KGHSH and CDR2 LQKENI. This CDR3 has 16 amino acids. CDR3 nucleotide sequence: TGTGCCAGCTCACCACAAAGTCGGGCCTCCTACAATGAGCAGTTCTTC. Its translation is CASSPQSRASYNEQFF.

The table lists this clonotype with a few counts. The genes are TRBV5-4 and TRBJ1-1; 7 bases agree with TRBD1. Germline V lookup: CDR1 SGHNT, CDR2 YYREEE (reference sequence). The CDR3 length is 14 residues. V was clipped by 0 bases and J by 6 bases; unmatched bases: 5. Here the CDR3 reads CASSLDRGDPEAFF. CDR3 coding DNA: TGTGCCAGCAGCTTGGACAGGGGAGACCCTGAAGCTTTCTTT.

The rearrangement uses TRBV20-1 and TRBJ2-5, with TRBD2 matching over 12 bases. V lost 5 bases and J lost 4; bases outside the gene matches: 8. This CDR3 has 15 residues. Germline CDR1 DFQATT, CDR2 SNEGSKA (reference sequence). For the CDR3, the DNA is TGCAGTGCTGGGGGGGCTAGCGGGAGGGCAGAGACCCAGTACTTC. The encoded protein is CSAGGASGRAETQYF.

The sample holds a few counts of this clonotype. V usage is TRBV6-1 and J usage is TRBJ2-1; 10 positions match TRBD2. Germline CDR1 MNHNS, CDR2 SASEGT. Unmatched junction bases numbered 7, after V lost 2 bases and J lost 9 bases. CDR3 length: 15 amino acids. The CDR3 DNA reads as TGTGCCAGCAGTGAAAGCCTAGCGGGAGTGGGTGAGCAGTTCTTC. Its protein is CASSESLAGVGEQFF.

Comment on this clonotype: A far larger clone is one base from this, pointing to a likely read error. V is TRBV7-9 and J is TRBJ2-7; D gene ambiguous. CDR1 SEHNR and CDR2 FQNEAQ come from the germline V gene (reference sequence). The CDR3 is made up of 13 amino acids. V lost 0 bases to trimming and J lost 4 bases, with 7 bases between them. CDR3 sequence: CASSLAVGYEQYF. CDR3 sequence (DNA): TGTGCCAGCAGCTTAGCGGTGGGGTACGAGCAGTACTTC.

This clonotype showed up many times. The chain employs TRBV20-1 and TRBJ2-3; TRBD2 is a possible D gene (5 bases). The V and J ends lost 4 bases and 2 bases respectively, with 13 bases between them. CDR3 size: 14 residues. Germline CDR1 reads DFQATT; CDR2 reads SNEGSKA (reference sequence). The CDR3, as DNA: TGCAGTGCTACCCGGACGGGATTCACAGATACGCAGTATTTT. Its translation is CSATRTGFTDTQYF.

This clonotype has at least ten counts. The chain recombines TRBV15 with TRBJ2-7; D unclear. Trimming removed 0 bases from V and 4 bases from J, with 13 bases in between. The CDR3 has 15 amino acids. Germline V lookup: CDR1 LNHNV, CDR2 YYDKDF (reference sequence). CDR3 in DNA: TGTGCCACCAGCAGAGATGCCCGGAAAGGTTACGAGCAGTACTTC. This sequence encodes CATSRDARKGYEQYF.

The chain carries TRBV6-2 or TRBV6-3 and TRBJ2-1; the match to TRBD1 covers 8 bases. The germline gives CDR1 MNHEY, CDR2 SVGEGT. CDR3 length: 16 amino acids. J gave up 4 bases and V 4 bases, and 9 bases lay outside the gene matches. The CDR3 sequence: CASSSPGTGRYNEQFF. The CDR3 DNA is TGTGCCAGCAGTTCGCCCGGGACAGGTCGGTACAATGAGCAGTTCTTC.

A remark on this clonotype: At one end, the junction sequence differs from germline, possibly due to a read error. The chain recombines TRBV19 with TRBJ2-7, with D possibly matching TRBD2 (5 bases). The germline V gene has CDR1 LNHDA and CDR2 SQIVND (reference sequence). There are 13 residues in the CDR3. CDR3 sequence reads: CASSVDYSYEQYF. The CDR3 DNA is TGTGCCAGTAGTGTAGACTACTCCTACGAGCAGTACTTC.

This clonotype was found many times. The chain links TRBV5-1 to TRBJ2-7, with 8 nucleotides matching TRBD1. Trimming cost V 0 bases and J 0 bases; bases outside gene matches: 2. The CDR3 spans 15 residues. Germline CDR1 is SGHRS and CDR2 is YFSETQ. CDR3 in DNA: TGCGCCAGCAGCTTGGGACAGGGGTTCTCCTACGAGCAGTACTTC. It specifies CASSLGQGFSYEQYF.

V is TRBV3-1 and J is TRBJ1-1; D is ambiguous. Per germline, CDR1 LGHDT and CDR2 YNNKEL (reference sequence). The CDR3 consists of 15 residues. V was trimmed by 3 bases and J by 1 base, leaving 12 bases between them. Written as DNA, the CDR3 is TGTGCCAGCAGCCACCGCCGGAGAGGGAACACTGAAGCTTTCTTT. Translating it yields CASSHRRRGNTEAFF.

At least ten counts were recorded for this clonotype. This chain connects TRBV30 to TRBJ1-1; D gene unclear. Trimming shortened V by 1 base and J by 6 bases, and 12 bases separated the two germline ends. CDR3 size: 13 residues. In germline, CDR1 is GTSNPN, CDR2 SVGIG (reference sequence). The chain's CDR3 is CAWSGVAWAEAFF. CDR3 nucleotides: TGTGCCTGGAGTGGCGTGGCGTGGGCTGAAGCTTTCTTT. The full variable domain, rest sourced from reference TRBV30 and TRBJ1-1, is SQTIHQWPATLVQPVGSPLSLECTVEGTSNPNLYWYRQAAGRGLQLLFYSVGIGQISSEVPQNLSASRPQDRQFILSSKKLLLSDSGFYLCAWSGVAWAEAFFGQGTRLTVV.

This clonotype was observed a handful of times. This sequence joins TRBV6-5 and TRBJ1-2; TRBD1 aligns across 8 bases. The V gene's germline CDR1 is MNHEY and CDR2 SVGAGI. The junction had 9 bases not matched to a gene; V was cut back by 4 bases and J by 5 bases. The CDR3 is 15 residues long. The CDR3 coding sequence is TGTGCCAGCAGTTGGAGACCGGGACAGGCTTATGGCTACACCTTC. Its translation: CASSWRPGQAYGYTF.

This clonotype was seen a few times. The chain links TRBV5-6 to TRBJ1-5; D is perhaps TRBD1 (5 bases). Germline assignment: CDR1 SGHDT and CDR2 YYEEEE. This CDR3 is built from 13 residues. V was cut by 0 bases and J by 9 bases, with 10 bases left in between. DNA for the CDR3: TGTGCCAGCAGCTTGGCAGGGTACCTGCCCCAGCATTTT. This translates into CASSLAGYLPQHF.

This clonotype showed up just a few times. This CDR3 reads CASSSSSGAPSHEQFF. The CDR3 DNA is TGCGCCAGCAGCTCCAGTAGCGGGGCTCCTTCCCATGAGCAGTTCTTC. The rearrangement joins TRBV5-1 to TRBJ2-1; 8 bases fit TRBD2. J was trimmed by 8 bases and V by 3 bases; bases with no gene match: 13. The CDR3 extends over 16 amino acids. Germline CDR1 SGHRS, CDR2 YFSETQ.

The chain carries TRBV3-1 and TRBJ2-2; TRBD1 is a possible D gene (5 bases). Germline CDR1 and CDR2: LGHDT and YNNKEL (reference sequence). The V and J ends lost 2 bases and 6 bases respectively, with 7 bases between them. The CDR3 is made up of 13 amino acids. The CDR3 DNA reads TGTGCCAGCAGCCAAAGGGGCCCCGGGGAGCTGTTTTTT. Protein product: CASSQRGPGELFF.

In this sample, this clonotype turned up a few times. The CDR3 sequence is CASGNRGTYEQYF. The CDR3 nucleotides are TGTGCCAGTGGGAACAGGGGAACCTACGAGCAGTACTTC. This sequence joins TRBV11-1 and TRBJ2-7; 7 nucleotides line up with TRBD1. The V gene's germline CDR1 is SGHAT and CDR2 FQDESV (reference sequence). V shed 9 bases, J shed 2 bases, and the junction held 7 bases outside the gene matches. CDR3 length: 13 residues.

This clonotype was counted only a few times. The gene calls are TRBV2 and TRBJ2-3, with D tentatively TRBD2 (6 bases). The V end was cut by 6 bases, the J end by 2 bases, with 15 bases between. Germline CDR1 SNHLY, CDR2 FYNNEI. The CDR3 is 15 amino acids. The CDR3 is CASRNRRGYTDTQYF. CDR3 sequence (DNA): TGTGCCAGCAGGAATCGACGGGGGTACACAGATACGCAGTATTTT. The complete variable domain, with remaining parts taken from reference TRBV2 and TRBJ2-3, reads EPEVTQTPSHQVTQMGQEVILRCVPISNHLYFYWYRQILGQKVEFLVSFYNNEISEKSEIFDDQFSVERPDGSNFTLKIRSTKLEDSAMYFCASRNRRGYTDTQYFGPGTRLTVL.